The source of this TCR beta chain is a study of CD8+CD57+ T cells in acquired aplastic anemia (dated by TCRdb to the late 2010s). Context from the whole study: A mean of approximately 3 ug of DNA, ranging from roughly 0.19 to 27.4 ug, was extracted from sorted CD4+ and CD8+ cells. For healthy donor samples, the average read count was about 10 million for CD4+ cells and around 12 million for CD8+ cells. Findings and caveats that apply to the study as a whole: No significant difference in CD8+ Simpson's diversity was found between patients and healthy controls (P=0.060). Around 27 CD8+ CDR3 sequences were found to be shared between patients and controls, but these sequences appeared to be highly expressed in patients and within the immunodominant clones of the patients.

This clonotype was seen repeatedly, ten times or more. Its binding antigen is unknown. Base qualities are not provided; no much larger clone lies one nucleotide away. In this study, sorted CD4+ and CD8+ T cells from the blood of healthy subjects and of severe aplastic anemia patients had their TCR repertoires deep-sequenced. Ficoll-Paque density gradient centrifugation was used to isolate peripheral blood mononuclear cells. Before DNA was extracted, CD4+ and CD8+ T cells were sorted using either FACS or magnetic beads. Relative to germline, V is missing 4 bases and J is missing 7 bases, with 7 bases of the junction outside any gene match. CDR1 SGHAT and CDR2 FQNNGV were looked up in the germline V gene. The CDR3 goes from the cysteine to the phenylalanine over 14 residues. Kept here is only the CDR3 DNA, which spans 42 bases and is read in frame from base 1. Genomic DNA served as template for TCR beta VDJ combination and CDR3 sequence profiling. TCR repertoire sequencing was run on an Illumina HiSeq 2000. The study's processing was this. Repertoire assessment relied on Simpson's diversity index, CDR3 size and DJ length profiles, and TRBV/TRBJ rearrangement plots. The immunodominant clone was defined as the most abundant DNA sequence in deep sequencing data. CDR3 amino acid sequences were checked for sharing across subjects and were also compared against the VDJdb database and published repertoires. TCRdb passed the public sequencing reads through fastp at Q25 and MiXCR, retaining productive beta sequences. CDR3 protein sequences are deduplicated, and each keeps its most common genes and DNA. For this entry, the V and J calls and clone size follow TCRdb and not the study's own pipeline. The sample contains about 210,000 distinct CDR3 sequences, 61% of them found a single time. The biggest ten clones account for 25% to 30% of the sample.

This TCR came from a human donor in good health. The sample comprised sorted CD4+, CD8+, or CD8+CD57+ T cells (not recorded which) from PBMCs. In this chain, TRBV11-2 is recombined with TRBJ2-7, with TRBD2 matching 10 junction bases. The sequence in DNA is TGTGCCAGCAGCTCCGTAGCGGGAGGACATGAGCAGTACTTC. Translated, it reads CASSSVAGGHEQYF.